This TCR beta chain was sequenced for a study of regulatory T cells in long-lasting Graves disease. This clonotype was counted ten times or more. Time point here: newly diagnosed GD, antithyroid drugs for less than 3 months. From PBMCs, RNA was extracted and then used to make the TCR library. Building of the TCR beta libraries involved iRepertoire HTBI primers and Arm-PCR of CDR3 regions. TCRdb processed the multiplex PCR reads anew with MiXCR; each CDR3 protein has one entry. The data contain about 540,000 distinct CDR3 sequences, roughly 14% of them singletons. The CDR3 length is 16 residues. Germline CDR1 is SGHDT and CDR2 is YYEEEE. The germline V and J ends were trimmed by 4 bases and 3 bases, with 20 bases remaining between them. These data were also filed under a second study, of T cells in Graves' hyperthyroidism and ophthalmopathy.

The clonotype was recovered from a young man with Graves disease. The material sequenced was peripheral blood mononuclear cells (PBMCs), taken at new diagnosis, from a patient treated with antithyroid drugs. This chain connects TRBV5-6 to TRBJ2-7; maybe TRBD2 (5 bases). CDR3 residues: CASSPIRGPEIYEQYF. For the CDR3, the DNA is TGTGCCAGCAGCCCCATACGGGGTCCAGAGATCTACGAGCAGTACTTC. The full variable domain, in which reference TRBV5-6 and TRBJ2-7 provide the parts outside the CDR3, is DAGVTQSPTHLIKTRGQQVTLRCSPKSGHDTVSWYQQALGQGPQFIFQYYEEEERQRGNFPDRFSGHQFPNYSSELNVNALLLGDSALYLCASSPIRGPEIYEQYFGPGTRLTVT.